This T cell receptor (beta chain) came from a study of cytomegalovirus exposure and HLA in healthy donors. This CDR3 contains 11 residues. V was pared by 2 bases and J by 4 bases, with 3 bases between. CDR1 is SGHNT and CDR2 is YYREEE in the germline V gene (reference sequence). Libraries were prepared by immunoSEQ multiplex PCR; TCRdb keeps only in-frame clonotypes and omits some of them. There are around 300,000 clones in the sample; roughly 88% occur only once, and around 0.91% lies in the top ten. The sequenced sample was PBMCs. The receptor was isolated from a man younger than 40 in good health and CMV-seronegative. The rearrangement joins TRBV5-4 to TRBJ1-1; D is unclear. In DNA form, the CDR3 reads TGTGCCAGCAGCTTCGGCACTGAAGCTTTCTTT. Its translation is CASSFGTEAFF.